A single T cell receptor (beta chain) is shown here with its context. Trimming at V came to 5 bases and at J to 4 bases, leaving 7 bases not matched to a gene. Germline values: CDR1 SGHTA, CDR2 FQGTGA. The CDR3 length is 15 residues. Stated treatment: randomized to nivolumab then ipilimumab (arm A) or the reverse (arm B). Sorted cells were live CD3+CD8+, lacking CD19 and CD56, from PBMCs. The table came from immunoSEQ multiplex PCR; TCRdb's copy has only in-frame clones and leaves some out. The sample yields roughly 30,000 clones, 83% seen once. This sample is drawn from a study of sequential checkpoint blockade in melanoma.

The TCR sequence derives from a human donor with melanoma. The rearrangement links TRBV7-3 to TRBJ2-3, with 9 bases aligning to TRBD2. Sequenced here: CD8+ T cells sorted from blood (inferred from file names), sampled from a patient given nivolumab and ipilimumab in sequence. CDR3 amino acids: CASSISGGGADTQYF. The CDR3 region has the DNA TGTGCCAGCAGCATTAGCGGGGGCGGGGCAGATACGCAGTATTTT.